This passage covers 7 T cell receptor beta chains from one sample sequenced in a study of beta chain features in type 1 diabetes. Sequencing targeted expressed TCRB transcripts, as all isolated RNA had been reverse transcribed. Using immunoSEQ multiplex PCR, the repertoire was profiled, and TCRdb retains in-frame clones only, with some absent. The sample contains fewer than 150,000 clones, about 7.1% of which appear only once. Sequencing used central memory CD4+ T cells from blood. The source is a woman aged 30 to 39 in good health.

This chain uses TRBV7-2 with TRBJ2-7, with 9 nucleotides matching TRBD1. Germline assignment: CDR1 SGHTA and CDR2 FQGNSA. CDR3 length: 15 amino acids. Trimming cost V 5 bases and J 4 bases; bases outside gene matches: 9. The CDR3 here is CASSPSGTGLYEQYF. CDR3 nucleotides: TGTGCCAGCAGCCCAAGTGGGACAGGGTTATACGAGCAGTACTTC.

This clone was found a few times. V and J are TRBV6-5 and TRBJ1-2; TRBD1 matches at 8 bases. The CDR3 has 14 amino acids. Germline V gives CDR1 MNHEY, CDR2 SVGAGI. V gave up 7 bases and J gave up 0 bases; unmatched junction bases: 4. The CDR3 region has the DNA TGTGCCAGCAACGACAGGGGCACTAACTATGGCTACACCTTC. Its protein is CASNDRGTNYGYTF.

This chain joins TRBV27 and TRBJ1-4; 7 nucleotides match TRBD1. CDR3 size: 15 residues. Per the germline V gene, CDR1 is MNHEY and CDR2 is SMNVEV (reference sequence). V was pared by 2 bases and J by 4 bases, with 4 bases of the junction left unmatched. The CDR3 nucleotides are TGTGCCAGCAGTTTAGCCGGGACAGTTAATGAAAAACTGTTTTTT. It yields the protein CASSLAGTVNEKLFF.

This clone has just a few counts. The chain recombines TRBV27 with TRBJ2-1, with 10 nucleotides matching TRBD1. The CDR3 is 17 amino acids. The J segment lost 4 bases and the V segment lost 7 bases, leaving 13 bases of the junction unmatched. Germline V gives CDR1 MNHEY, CDR2 SMNVEV (reference sequence). Here the CDR3 reads CASTRDRGPGDYNEQFF. In nucleotides, the CDR3 is TGTGCCAGCACCCGGGACAGGGGCCCGGGGGATTACAATGAGCAGTTCTTC.

The gene calls are TRBV2 and TRBJ2-2, with D perhaps matching TRBD2 (7 bases). V was pared by 5 bases and J by 5 bases, with 21 bases between. CDR1 and CDR2 (germline): SNHLY, FYNNEI. The CDR3 length is 17 residues. Here the CDR3 DNA reads TGTGCCAGCAGTCGGGGGCCTAGCGGAAGAGGGACCGGGGAGCTGTTTTTT. Protein: CASSRGPSGRGTGELFF.

The V and J genes are TRBV7-2 and TRBJ2-5; 7 bases agree with TRBD1. The V gene end was trimmed by 4 bases and the J gene end by 5 bases; junction bases not matched to a gene: 13. Germline V gives CDR1 SGHTA, CDR2 FQGNSA. CDR3 length equals 16 residues. In nucleotides, the CDR3 is TGTGCCAGCAGCTCACTCGCGAGGGGGCTCGGGGAGACCCAGTACTTC. This codes for CASSSLARGLGETQYF. The whole variable domain, filled in from reference TRBV7-2 and TRBJ2-5, reads GAGVSQSPSNKVTEKGKDVELRCDPISGHTALYWYRQSLGQGLEFLIYFQGNSAPDKSGLPSDRFSAERTGGSVSTLTIQRTQQEDSAVYLCASSSLARGLGETQYFGPGTRLLVL.

The chain has TRBV7-9 and TRBJ2-3; TRBD2 agrees at 7 bases. The CDR3 is 15 amino acids. Per the germline V gene, CDR1 is SEHNR and CDR2 is FQNEAQ (reference sequence). J gave up 2 bases and V 4 bases, and 6 bases lay outside the gene matches. CDR3 nucleotide sequence: TGTGCCAGCAGCTCGAGCGGGGCTTACACAGATACGCAGTATTTT. Its translation: CASSSSGAYTDTQYF.